This T cell receptor (beta chain) stems from a study of T-cell reconstitution after alpha-beta-depleted transplantation in children. Study observations and caveats: Some patients' high day-60 TCRbeta diversity was attributed to recipient cells surviving conditioning. Reported findings indicate that, about two months after transplant, alpha-beta T cells came from several hundred expanded clones, which were derived from non-depleted graft cells. Counts and diversity of T cells one year after transplant came mostly from newly produced T cells.

This clonotype was counted between two and nine times. Antigen unknown. Germline loops: CDR1 MNHNS, CDR2 SASEGT. The CDR3 has 14 residues. V lost 6 bases and J 6 bases, leaving 15 bases between the germline ends. Researchers prepared the TCRbeta library using unique molecular identifiers, the study reports. TCRdb redid the calling of the PCR reads with MiXCR, one entry per CDR3 protein. The sample holds 500,000 to 600,000 distinct CDR3 sequences, 27% seen once. The sample consisted of PBMCs, taken before TCRalphabeta/CD19-depleted stem cell transplant. The rearrangement uses TRBV6-1 and TRBJ2-1; no clear D. The receptor comes from a boy younger than two with Wiskott-Aldrich syndrome, due to receive a stem cell transplant. The CDR3 sequence: CASRRLSGVNEQFF. Written as DNA, the CDR3 is TGTGCCAGCAGACGCTTATCCGGTGTCAATGAGCAGTTCTTC.